Shown below are 27 T cell receptor beta chains from a single sample sequenced in a study of T cell clones after liver transplantation. Profiled with immunoSEQ multiplex PCR; TCRdb holds only in-frame clones, not every one. Of just over 80,000 clones listed, about 82% are singletons. This specimen was CD4+ T cells from blood, taken almost 47 months after liver transplant. These receptors came from a human patient who received a liver transplant. Some T cells may be graft donor cells.

The chain links TRBV11-2 to TRBJ1-2, with 7 bases identical to TRBD1. The junction had 6 bases not matched to a gene; V was cut back by 0 bases and J by 2 bases. Germline-derived CDR1 and CDR2 are SGHAT and FQNNGV. This CDR3 comprises 16 residues. In DNA, the CDR3 is TGTGCCAGCAGCTTAGATCTCGGGACAGCGAACTATGGCTACACCTTC. Translating gives CASSLDLGTANYGYTF. The full variable domain, with the rest looked up from reference TRBV11-2 and TRBJ1-2, is EAGVAQSPRYKIIEKRQSVAFWCNPISGHATLYWYQQILGQGPKLLIQFQNNGVVDDSQLPKDRFSAERLKGVDSTLKIQPAKLEDSAVYLCASSLDLGTANYGYTFGSGTRLTVV.

The chain uses TRBV6-6 and TRBJ2-1; a weak D match, TRBD1 (6 bases). Between the trimmed V and J ends, which lost 4 bases and 7 bases, there was a span of 14 bases. The CDR3 sequence is 14 residues long. Germline values: CDR1 MNHNY, CDR2 SVGAGI (reference sequence). CDR3 in DNA: TGTGCCAGCAGTTTGGGGACATCTAGGAATGAGCAGTTCTTC. This encodes CASSLGTSRNEQFF.

The V gene is TRBV6-6, the J gene TRBJ1-1, with D uncertain. This CDR3 has 12 amino acids. V was trimmed by 7 bases and J by 6 bases, leaving 12 bases between them. Germline loops: CDR1 MNHNY, CDR2 SVGAGI (reference sequence). In DNA form, the CDR3 reads TGTGCCAGCATGGGGAGTGGGGCTGAAGCTTTCTTT. It specifies CASMGSGAEAFF.

Details on this clone: This same CDR3 is encoded by further DNA sequences in the sample. This chain uses TRBV9 with TRBJ1-2, with D possibly being TRBD1 (5 bases). Trimming cost V 5 bases and J 10 bases, with 15 bases left between them. CDR3 size: 12 residues. The V gene's germline CDR1 is SGDLS and CDR2 YYNGEE. DNA of the CDR3: TGTGCCAGCAGTCCCCAACTAGGGGTCTACACCTTC. This gives the protein CASSPQLGVYTF.

The chain has TRBV28 and TRBJ1-1, with D unclear. Looked up from germline, CDR1 is MDHEN and CDR2 is SYDVKM. CDR3 size: 13 residues. The germline V and J ends were trimmed by 6 bases and 0 bases, with 8 bases remaining between them. DNA of the CDR3: TGTGCCAGCAGCGGCAGGATGAACACTGAAGCTTTCTTT. Its protein product is CASSGRMNTEAFF.

V and J are TRBV28 and TRBJ2-4, with 8 bases fitting TRBD1. The CDR3 is made up of 15 amino acids. J lost 6 bases, V lost 4 bases, and 8 bases had no gene match. Germline V gives CDR1 MDHEN, CDR2 SYDVKM. As DNA, the CDR3 is TGTGCCAGCAGTTCATCAGGGGGCTCAAGAAACATTCAGTACTTC. It translates to CASSSSGGSRNIQYF.

The gene calls are TRBV7-3 and TRBJ2-3, with 8 bases aligning to TRBD2. The CDR3 length is 16 residues. The trim removed 4 bases at V and 6 bases at J, leaving 12 bases unmatched. Germline-derived CDR1 and CDR2 are SGHTA and FQGTGA. The CDR3 nucleotides read TGTGCCAGCAGCTCGGCCCCCGCACAGCGGGGGGATACGCAGTATTTT. Its translation: CASSSAPAQRGDTQYF.

The V gene is TRBV25-1, the J gene TRBJ1-5; perhaps TRBD1 as D (6 bases). Trimming shortened V by 7 bases and J by 7 bases, and 17 bases separated the two germline ends. Germline loops: CDR1 MGHDK, CDR2 SYGVNS. The CDR3 consists of 14 residues. CDR3: CASTINQGNQPQHF. In DNA, the CDR3 is TGTGCCAGCACTATTAATCAGGGGAACCAGCCCCAGCATTTT.

The chain carries TRBV19 and TRBJ1-2; 7 bases agree with TRBD1. Germline V gene sequence: CDR1 LNHDA, CDR2 SQIVND (reference sequence). Losses at the gene ends were 9 bases for V and 4 bases for J; bases not matched to a gene: 11. The CDR3 covers 14 residues. The CDR3 protein is CASLGRGRSYGYTF. CDR3 coding DNA: TGTGCCAGCCTTGGGAGGGGGCGGAGCTATGGCTACACCTTC.

J is TRBJ1-2 and V is TRBV19; D not resolved. Germline V gene data show CDR1 as LNHDA and CDR2 as SQIVND (reference sequence). V was cut by 3 bases and J by 10 bases, with 9 bases left in between. The CDR3 extends over 11 amino acids. The CDR3 is CASSILEIYTF. Here the CDR3 DNA reads TGTGCCAGTAGTATTTTGGAAATCTACACCTTC.

The chain has TRBV15 and TRBJ2-7; D is uncertain. Germline assignment: CDR1 LNHNV and CDR2 YYDKDF (reference sequence). The CDR3 runs 16 residues. The ends were cut back, 1 base at V and 5 bases at J, with 18 bases in the middle. CDR3 DNA: TGTGCCACCAGCAGAGTGGCGCTAGTAGGCGGTCACGAGCAGTACTTC. Its translation is CATSRVALVGGHEQYF.

The rearrangement joins TRBV5-1 to TRBJ2-5, with D uncertain. Germline CDR1 reads SGHRS; CDR2 reads YFSETQ. The CDR3 is 14 residues long. The ends were cut back, 0 bases at V and 2 bases at J, with 8 bases in the middle. The CDR3 loop reads CASSLEGSQETQYF. The CDR3 DNA reads TGCGCCAGCAGCTTGGAAGGCAGTCAAGAGACCCAGTACTTC.

About this clone: The same CDR3 is also encoded by other DNA sequences in this sample. This rearrangement joins TRBV5-1 to TRBJ2-7; 8 bases line up with TRBD2. The CDR3 length is 17 residues. V dropped 4 bases and J dropped 0; count of bases not matched to a gene: 12. CDR1 is SGHRS, CDR2 YFSETQ, per germline. The CDR3 region has the DNA TGCGCCAGCAGCCCAAACCCCACTAGCGGATACTCCTACGAGCAGTACTTC. It is translated as CASSPNPTSGYSYEQYF.

The CDR3 reads CASSARQGIDEKLFF. The CDR3, as DNA: TGTGCCAGCAGCGCCCGACAGGGGATCGACGAAAAACTGTTTTTT. The gene calls are TRBV11-2 and TRBJ1-4; 8 bases align to TRBD1. After removal of 5 bases from V and 8 bases from J, the junction contained 10 bases not matched to a gene. CDR3 length equals 15 residues. Germline V gene lookup returns CDR1 SGHAT and CDR2 FQNNGV. The full variable domain, with the rest looked up from reference TRBV11-2 and TRBJ1-4, is EAGVAQSPRYKIIEKRQSVAFWCNPISGHATLYWYQQILGQGPKLLIQFQNNGVVDDSQLPKDRFSAERLKGVDSTLKIQPAKLEDSAVYLCASSARQGIDEKLFFGSGTQLSVL.

The chain has TRBV6-1 and TRBJ2-1; 8 bases fit TRBD2. V lost 8 bases to trimming and J lost 7 bases; unmatched junction nucleotides: 7. This CDR3 has 13 amino acids. From germline, CDR1 is MNHNS and CDR2 SASEGT. The CDR3 sequence: CASGRTSLNEQFF. In DNA form, the CDR3 reads TGTGCCAGCGGAAGGACTAGCTTGAATGAGCAGTTCTTC.

J is TRBJ2-3 and V is TRBV7-6; D ambiguous. From germline, CDR1 is SGHVS and CDR2 FNYEAQ. The CDR3 has 16 residues. V shed 5 bases and J shed 0 bases, with 15 bases lying between them. CDR3 protein: CASSPRPGTSTDTQYF. In nucleotides, the CDR3 is TGTGCCAGCAGCCCCCGACCTGGAACTAGCACAGATACGCAGTATTTT.

Turning to this clone: At the DNA level, this CDR3 is encoded by other sequences in the same sample as well. The chain employs TRBV18 and TRBJ1-1; 7 bases are shared with TRBD1. Germline V gives CDR1 KGHSH, CDR2 LQKENI. CDR3 length equals 14 residues. J gave up 1 base and V 2 bases, and 1 base lay outside the gene matches. The CDR3 is CASSPSGGNTEAFF. The CDR3 region has the DNA TGTGCCAGCTCACCATCAGGGGGGAACACTGAAGCTTTCTTT.

In this sample, this clone turned up once. The chain joins TRBV7-8 to TRBJ2-5; D call uncertain. CDR1 is SGHVS and CDR2 is FQNEAQ in the germline V gene. With 6 bases removed from V and 7 bases from J, the gap between germline ends came to 12 bases. The CDR3 has 12 residues. This CDR3 reads CASSIPGATQYF. Here the CDR3 DNA reads TGTGCCAGCAGTATCCCCGGTGCGACCCAGTACTTC.

The CDR3 DNA follows: TGTGCCAGTAGTATCGGACAGGGCCAAGAGACCCAGTACTTC. Translated, it gives CASSIGQGQETQYF. The chain couples TRBV19 to TRBJ2-5, with 8 bases identical to TRBD1. This CDR3 is built from 14 residues. Trimming cost V 3 bases and J 1 base; bases outside gene matches: 1. Germline-derived CDR1 and CDR2 are LNHDA and SQIVND (reference sequence).

The rearrangement links TRBV5-1 to TRBJ2-3; D unclear. V lost 5 bases to trimming and J lost 0 bases, with 13 bases between them. The CDR3 has 15 amino acids. Germline assignment: CDR1 SGHRS and CDR2 YFSETQ. The CDR3 spells CASREDPSSTDTQYF. The CDR3 DNA reads TGCGCCAGCAGAGAGGATCCTTCTAGCACAGATACGCAGTATTTT.

This clone was observed a handful of times. The chain uses TRBV29-1 and TRBJ2-7; D tentatively reads TRBD1 or TRBD2 (5 bases each). V lost 7 bases, J lost 6 bases, and 16 bases lay in between. The CDR3 extends over 12 amino acids. Germline V CDR1 and CDR2: SQVTM, ANQGSEA. CDR3 DNA: TGCAGCGCCCGGGACCCGACTCTCGAGCAGTACTTC. Protein sequence: CSARDPTLEQYF.

The CDR3 loop is CASSPNEGSEAFF. The CDR3 DNA is TGCGCCAGCAGCCCAAACGAGGGGTCTGAAGCTTTCTTT. The chain carries TRBV5-1 and TRBJ1-1, with D perhaps TRBD1 (5 bases). Between the trimmed V and J ends, which lost 4 bases and 6 bases, there was a span of 13 bases. Per germline, CDR1 SGHRS and CDR2 YFSETQ. The CDR3 extends over 13 amino acids.

This sequence joins TRBV9 and TRBJ1-3; no clear D. This CDR3 region has 16 residues. Trimming cost V 0 bases and J 3 bases, with 13 bases left between them. Germline CDR1 is SGDLS and CDR2 is YYNGEE. The CDR3 protein is CASSVEVAVRGNTIYF. The DNA of the CDR3 is TGTGCCAGCAGCGTAGAGGTGGCGGTTCGTGGAAACACCATATATTTT.

This chain links TRBV15 with TRBJ1-3, with D unresolved. Trimming cost V 0 bases and J 2 bases, with 5 bases left between them. Germline values: CDR1 LNHNV, CDR2 YYDKDF (reference sequence). This CDR3 is 14 amino acids long. Here the CDR3 reads CATSRDRTGNTIYF. The CDR3 DNA follows: TGTGCCACCAGCAGAGACAGGACTGGAAACACCATATATTTT. Variable domain in full (rest from reference TRBV15 and TRBJ1-3): DAMVIQNPRYQVTQFGKPVTLSCSQTLNHNVMYWYQQKSSQAPKLLFHYYDKDFNNEADTPDNFQSRRPNTSFCFLDIRSPGLGDTAMYLCATSRDRTGNTIYFGEGSWLTVV.

The rearrangement uses TRBV6-1 and TRBJ1-1; D gene uncertain. Germline CDR1 is MNHNS and CDR2 is SASEGT. The CDR3 runs 15 residues. The V end was cut by 2 bases, the J end by 2 bases, with 12 bases between. The CDR3 here is CASSERYWGNTEAFF. Here the CDR3 DNA reads TGTGCCAGCAGTGAAAGGTATTGGGGAAACACTGAAGCTTTCTTT.

This clone is classed as medium-sized. V is TRBV10-3 and J is TRBJ2-7, with TRBD1 matching over 12 bases. The CDR3 loop spans 14 amino acids. V was pared by 4 bases and J by 5 bases, with 3 bases of the junction left unmatched. CDR1 is ENHRY and CDR2 is SYGVKD in the germline V gene. The CDR3 sequence is CAISGGTGGHEQYF. DNA of the CDR3: TGTGCCATCAGTGGAGGGACAGGGGGCCACGAGCAGTACTTC.

As to this clone: Distinct nucleotide sequences in the sample also encode this CDR3. The rearrangement links TRBV28 to TRBJ2-3; D call uncertain. This CDR3 region has 11 residues. Germline assignment: CDR1 MDHEN and CDR2 SYDVKM. The ends were cut back, 2 bases at V and 6 bases at J, with 3 bases in the middle. The CDR3 spells CASSLRDTQYF. The CDR3 coding sequence is TGTGCCAGCAGTTTAAGGGATACGCAGTATTTT.